This record concerns one T cell receptor (beta chain) sequence. The sample belongs to a study of cytomegalovirus exposure and HLA in healthy donors. 13 Jbeta primers and 60 Vbeta primers were used for the PCR. The repertoire was sequenced with immunoSEQ multiplex PCR; TCRdb's copy has only in-frame clones and lacks some. The table shows 150,000 or so clones, with 73% occurring only once. The sequence was collected from a woman between 18 and 29 years old in good health and CMV-seronegative. The sequenced sample consisted of PBMCs.

CDR3 in amino acids: CASSLAGTSYEQYF. CDR3 DNA sequence: TGCGCCAGCAGCTTGGCGGGAACCTCCTACGAGCAGTACTTC. V gene TRBV5-1 combines with J gene TRBJ2-7, with D perhaps matching TRBD2 (5 bases). Germline V gene sequence: CDR1 SGHRS, CDR2 YFSETQ. V shed 0 bases and J shed 0 bases, with 7 bases lying between them. The CDR3 extends over 14 amino acids.